This is a list of T cell receptor beta chains from one sample in a study of blood T cell repertoires in COVID-19. Sequencing was performed with immunoSEQ multiplex PCR; in TCRdb, only in-frame clones are kept and a portion is missing. This sample yields about 76,000 clones, of which about four fifths are seen a single time; roughly 18% belongs to the top ten. The sequenced sample consisted of peripheral blood. The source is an older woman with acute or convalescent COVID-19. The CDR3 runs from the conserved cysteine through the conserved F or W. D genes are given only for firm matches. Size is stated for part of the rows, as once, few or many counts, or as a class when the clone is expanded.

.	TRBV5-1	TRBJ2-1	.	CASSLEGAGNEQFF	TGCGCCAGCAGCTTGGAAGGGGCGGGAAATGAGCAGTTCTTC
.	TRBV30	TRBJ2-5	.	CAWGGRETQYF	TGTGCCTGGGGGGGCCGGGAGACCCAGTACTTC
once	TRBV11-2	TRBJ2-7	.	CASSPTPTVSDSYEQYF	TGTGCCAGCAGCCCAACCCCGACAGTGTCTGACTCCTACGAGCAGTACTTC
.	TRBV24-1	TRBJ2-7	.	CATSDHMDEQYF	TGTGCCACCAGTGACCACATGGACGAGCAGTACTTC
.	TRBV6-5	TRBJ2-2	TRBD1	CASSRGQGQLFF	TGTGCCAGCAGTCGTGGACAGGGGCAGCTGTTTTTT
.	TRBV3-1/TRBV3-2	TRBJ2-1	TRBD2	CASSSQLAGSPEQFF	TGTGCCAGCAGCTCCCAACTAGCGGGGAGTCCTGAGCAGTTCTTC
few	TRBV6-4	TRBJ2-2	TRBD1	CASSESPDRGKVGELFF	TGTGCCAGCAGCGAATCCCCGGACAGGGGAAAGGTCGGGGAGCTGTTTTTT
.	TRBV24-1	TRBJ1-2	TRBD1	CATYQGEDGYTF	TGTGCCACCTATCAGGGGGAGGATGGCTACACCTTC
.	TRBV24-1	TRBJ2-3	TRBD1	CATSDTDRVSDTQYF	TGTGCCACCAGTGATACAGACAGGGTTTCTGATACGCAGTATTTT
.	TRBV5-4	TRBJ1-4	.	CASSASTDWVEKLFF	TGTGCCAGCAGCGCCTCGACAGACTGGGTTGAAAAACTGTTTTTT
.	TRBV6-2/TRBV6-3	TRBJ2-3	TRBD2	CASSSGTSGEADTQYF	TGTGCCAGCAGTTCTGGTACTAGCGGGGAGGCAGATACGCAGTATTTT
.	TRBV10-1	TRBJ2-3	.	CASSGSLVGEPDTQYF	TGCGCCAGCAGTGGGTCCTTGGTAGGAGAACCAGATACGCAGTATTTT
once	TRBV11-2	TRBJ1-1	.	CASSPRQATEAFF	TGTGCCAGCAGCCCGAGACAGGCCACTGAAGCTTTCTTT
.	TRBV7-9	TRBJ2-3	.	CASTNRGRGTDTQYF	TGTGCCAGCACCAATAGGGGCAGGGGCACAGATACGCAGTATTTT
.	TRBV6-2/TRBV6-3	TRBJ2-5	TRBD2	CASSYTLGTSQVPETQYF	TGTGCCAGCAGTTACACGTTAGGGACTAGCCAAGTTCCAGAGACCCAGTACTTC
.	TRBV7-2	TRBJ2-3	TRBD1	CASSLDRGRDTQYF	TGTGCCAGCAGCTTAGACAGGGGCAGGGATACGCAGTATTTT
.	TRBV3-1/TRBV3-2	TRBJ1-4	.	CASSQATGPNEKLFF	TGTGCCAGCAGCCAAGCTACAGGGCCGAATGAAAAACTGTTTTTT
.	TRBV5-1	TRBJ1-4	TRBD1	CASSLNDGTGIEKLFF	TGCGCCAGCAGCTTGAACGACGGGACAGGGATTGAAAAACTGTTTTTT
.	TRBV6-6	TRBJ2-5	TRBD1	CASSDPGQEETQYF	TGTGCCAGCAGCGATCCGGGACAGGAAGAGACCCAGTACTTC
few	TRBV19	TRBJ1-5	TRBD1	CASKTGYNQPQHF	TGTGCCAGTAAGACAGGGTACAATCAGCCCCAGCATTTT
.	TRBV6-2/TRBV6-3	TRBJ2-5	.	CASSYGDSVTQYF	TGTGCCAGCAGTTACGGGGACTCGGTGACCCAGTACTTC
.	TRBV7-2	TRBJ2-3	.	CASSLALRDTTQYF	TGTGCCAGCAGCTTAGCGCTTCGGGACACCACGCAGTATTTT
.	TRBV9	TRBJ2-2	.	CASSVVRWGRGTGELFF	TGTGCCAGCAGCGTAGTTCGGTGGGGCAGGGGAACCGGGGAGCTGTTTTTT
.	TRBV5-4	TRBJ2-3	.	CASSLAGYSTDTQYF	TGTGCCAGCAGCTTGGCCGGGTATAGCACAGATACGCAGTATTTT
.	TRBV14	TRBJ1-3	.	CASSPRRSGNTIYF	TGTGCCAGCAGCCCCAGGCGCTCTGGAAACACCATATATTTT
.	TRBV11-2	TRBJ1-2	TRBD1	CASSFGQGPSTF	TGTGCCAGCAGCTTCGGACAGGGGCCTTCCACCTTC
.	TRBV6-5	TRBJ1-1	.	CASTIGTQNTEAFF	TGTGCCAGCACCATAGGGACACAGAACACTGAAGCTTTCTTT
.	TRBV4-3	TRBJ2-2	TRBD2	CASSSGGLAGVVGELFF	TGCGCCAGCAGCTCCGGGGGACTAGCGGGGGTAGTCGGGGAGCTGTTTTTT
.	TRBV11-3	TRBJ2-5	TRBD1	CASSLGDRAEYQETQYF	TGTGCCAGCAGCTTAGGGGACAGGGCTGAGTACCAAGAGACCCAGTACTTC